These T cell receptor beta chains were read from a single sample in a study of blood T cells in healthy people across ages. MiXCR, run by TCRdb on the 5' RACE reads, gives a single entry per CDR3 protein. Among fewer than 2 million distinct CDR3 sequences listed, about two fifths were seen once. Sequencing was carried out using blood. The receptors shown here come from a human donor in good health. CDR3s include the opening cysteine and the closing phenylalanine or tryptophan. A D gene is named only where the DNA matches it firmly. Clone size is given for some rows only: seen once, a few or many times, or a class if the clone is expanded.

clone_size	cdr3_length	v_call	d_call	j_call	cdr3_nt	cdr3_aa
many	15	TRBV5-1	-	TRBJ2-7	TGCGCCAGCAGCCGGGACCACTCCTCAACCTACGAGCAGTACTTC	CASSRDHSSTYEQYF
-	13	TRBV7-9	TRBD1	TRBJ1-5	TGTGCCAGCAGCTTGGGACAGCTTCAGCCCCAGCATTTT	CASSLGQLQPQHF
-	12	TRBV28	-	TRBJ1-1	TGTGCCAGCAGCCTAGGTAACACTGAAACTTTCTTT	CASSLGNTETFF
few	15	TRBV5-1	-	TRBJ2-6	TGCGCCAGCGGCCTCGGGCCTAATACGGCCAACGTCCTGACTTTC	CASGLGPNTANVLTF
-	15	TRBV5-1	-	TRBJ1-4	TGTGCCAGTAGCTTGGACCAGGGATACAATGAAAAACTGTTTTTT	CASSLDQGYNEKLFF
few	14	TRBV11-1	-	TRBJ2-1	TGTGCCAGCAGCTCTGACAGGATATACAATGAGCAGTTCTTC	CASSSDRIYNEQFF
-	15	TRBV4-1	-	TRBJ2-7	TGCGCCAGCAGCCAAGTTGGACTAACTTCCTACGAGCAGTACTTC	CASSQVGLTSYEQYF
-	15	TRBV7-2	TRBD1	TRBJ1-2	TGTGCCAGCAGCTTTGAGGACAGGCCTTGGGGTGGCTACACCTTC	CASSFEDRPWGGYTF
-	12	TRBV5-6	-	TRBJ2-1	TGTGCCAGCAGCTTGGGTATGGCTGACCAGTTCTTC	CASSLGMADQFF
-	16	TRBV5-1	TRBD2	TRBJ2-1	TGCGCCAGCAGCTCTCTTCCTAGCGGATCCTACAATGAGCAGTTCTTC	CASSSLPSGSYNEQFF
few	14	TRBV12-3/TRBV12-4	-	TRBJ1-1	TGTGCCAGCAGTTTTATCCGGGCTGGGACTGAAGCTTTCTTT	CASSFIRAGTEAFF
-	16	TRBV6-6	-	TRBJ2-7	TGTGCCAGCAGTTCCCCCTCGGGGGGCAGAACCTACGAGCAGTACTTC	CASSSPSGGRTYEQYF
-	13	TRBV9	TRBD1	TRBJ2-7	TGTGCCAGCAAAGAGGGACAGGGGGCCGAGCAGTACTTC	CASKEGQGAEQYF
-	17	TRBV7-8	TRBD1	TRBJ2-5	TGTGCCAGCAGTTCGGGGACAGGCATTTACGACCAAGAGACCCAGTACTTC	CASSSGTGIYDQETQYF
-	16	TRBV28	TRBD1	TRBJ1-2	TGTGCCAGCGGTTCATATTCAGGGGGCAGGTACTATGGCTACACCTTC	CASGSYSGGRYYGYTF
-	15	TRBV9	-	TRBJ1-1	TGTGCCAGCAGCGTAGGAATGGGAGGCGGGGTTGCAGCTTTCTTT	CASSVGMGGGVAAFF
few	13	TRBV20-1	TRBD1	TRBJ2-1	TGCAGTGCCCCGAACAGGGGTTGGAATGAGCAGTTCTTC	CSAPNRGWNEQFF
-	14	TRBV3-1	-	TRBJ2-7	TGTGCCAGCAGCCAAGTGGATACTTCCTACGAGCAGTACTTC	CASSQVDTSYEQYF
-	12	TRBV10-3	-	TRBJ2-7	TGTGCCGTCGGGCCAGGTCCATACGAGCAGTACTTC	CAVGPGPYEQYF
-	15	TRBV11-2	-	TRBJ2-7	TGTGCCAGCAGCCGCGTAGGGGACCACTCCTATGAGCAGTACTTC	CASSRVGDHSYEQYF
-	14	TRBV20-1	-	TRBJ2-7	TGCAGTGCCAAAAGACAGGATAGCTCCTACGAGCAGTACTTC	CSAKRQDSSYEQYF
-	11	TRBV7-9	-	TRBJ1-1	TGTGCCAGCCGACAGGAGGCGGAAGCTTTCTTT	CASRQEAEAFF
-	15	TRBV27	TRBD1	TRBJ1-5	TGTGCCAGCAGTACCCAGGGGGATGGCAATCAGCCCCAGCATTTT	CASSTQGDGNQPQHF
-	12	TRBV11-2	-	TRBJ1-2	TGTGCCGGCAGCACCCATAACTATGGCCACACCTTC	CAGSTHNYGHTF
-	12	TRBV29-1	-	TRBJ1-1	TGCAGCGTCGGACACATGAACACTGAAGCTTTCTTT	CSVGHMNTEAFF
few	13	TRBV6-5	-	TRBJ1-2	TGTGCCAGCAGTCAGACAGCCTTCTATGGCTACACCTTC	CASSQTAFYGYTF
few	16	TRBV5-1	TRBD2	TRBJ2-1	TGCGCCAGCAGCTTGGTTCCTAGCGGAGTCTACAATGAGCAGTTCTTC	CASSLVPSGVYNEQFF
few	15	TRBV20-1	TRBD2	TRBJ2-5	TGCAGTGCTAGAGATCGACAGCGGGGGATGGAGACCCAGTACTTC	CSARDRQRGMETQYF
-	13	TRBV2	-	TRBJ2-1	TGTGCCAGCAGTGAAAGGGGTTGGGGTGAGCAGTTCTTC	CASSERGWGEQFF
-	15	TRBV7-2	-	TRBJ2-7	TGTGCCAGCAGCTTATGGGGGGGCTCCTACAATGAGCAGTACTTC	CASSLWGGSYNEQYF
-	19	TRBV7-9	TRBD2	TRBJ2-3	TGTGCCAGCAGCGCAATTGGCGGGGGGCCTTTAATTAGCACAGATACGCAGTATTTT	CASSAIGGGPLISTDTQYF
-	14	TRBV5-1	TRBD1	TRBJ2-3	TGCGCCAGCTCGGGACAGGGCATAACAGATACGCAGTATTTT	CASSGQGITDTQYF
-	16	TRBV6-2/TRBV6-3	-	TRBJ2-1	TGTGCCAGCAGTTATGGAGGACAGAGCTCCTACAATGAGCAGTTCTTC	CASSYGGQSSYNEQFF
many	15	TRBV20-1	TRBD1	TRBJ1-2	TGCAGTGCTAGAGAGCCAGGGGGGTATACGGATGGCTACACCTTC	CSAREPGGYTDGYTF
-	15	TRBV28	-	TRBJ2-5	TGTGCCAGCAGTTTAAATAGTCAGTATCAAGAGACCCAGTACTTC	CASSLNSQYQETQYF
few	14	TRBV7-2	-	TRBJ1-1	TGTGCCAGCAGCCTAGTGGTGGGGGACACTGAAGCTTTCTTT	CASSLVVGDTEAFF
-	15	TRBV6-4	TRBD1	TRBJ2-6	TGTGCCAGCACTCGGACAGGGACCGGGGCCAACGTCCTGACTTTC	CASTRTGTGANVLTF
once	15	TRBV12-5	-	TRBJ2-2	TGTGCTAGTGGATGGGACGTAGCGAACACCGGGGAGCTGTTTTTT	CASGWDVANTGELFF
few	17	TRBV24-1	-	TRBJ2-1	TGTGCCACCAGTGATACAAGACAACTTTCCTCCTACAATGAGCAGTTCTTC	CATSDTRQLSSYNEQFF
few	12	TRBV24-1	TRBD1	TRBJ1-2	TGTGCCACCAATTACAGGGGGCGCGGCTACACCTTC	CATNYRGRGYTF
-	16	TRBV20-1	-	TRBJ1-5	TGCAGTGCTAGAGATTTGAGCCAGGGAGGCAATCAGCCCCAGCATTTT	CSARDLSQGGNQPQHF
-	14	TRBV5-5	-	TRBJ2-3	TGTGCCAGCAGCCTTCGGATGGGGCAAGATACGCAGTATTTT	CASSLRMGQDTQYF
few	15	TRBV6-5	-	TRBJ1-2	TGTGCCAGCAGCTATCGAGGGGGGCCCCCGCGGGGCTACACCTTC	CASSYRGGPPRGYTF
few	13	TRBV5-1	-	TRBJ1-2	TGCGCCAGCAGCTTTGAATATAACTATGGCTACACCTTC	CASSFEYNYGYTF
many	15	TRBV4-1	TRBD1	TRBJ2-5	TGTGCCAGCAGCCAAGGGGACAGGGGGCAAGAGACCCAGTACTTC	CASSQGDRGQETQYF
few	15	TRBV12-3/TRBV12-4	-	TRBJ2-1	TGTGCCAGCAGTTTAGGTAGGGCAGGATACAATGAGCAGTTCTTC	CASSLGRAGYNEQFF
-	15	TRBV5-1	-	TRBJ1-2	TGCGCCAGCAGCTTGCTTACAGCATCTAACTATGGCTACACCTTC	CASSLLTASNYGYTF
-	13	TRBV20-1	-	TRBJ2-1	TGCAGTGCTAGCCGCCAACTAGCAGATGAGCAGTTCTTC	CSASRQLADEQFF
-	15	TRBV4-3	-	TRBJ1-2	TGCGCCAGCAGCCAAGTGGGATCATCACCATATGGCTACACCTTC	CASSQVGSSPYGYTF
few	13	TRBV20-1	-	TRBJ2-1	TGCAGTGCCGTCCTAAGGTCCTACAATGAGCAGTTCTTC	CSAVLRSYNEQFF
-	14	TRBV6-5	-	TRBJ2-5	TGTGCCAGCAGTAAACAGGGGGGGATATGGGAGCAGTACTTC	CASSKQGGIWEQYF
once	15	TRBV11-3	-	TRBJ1-5	TGTGCCAGCAGTTCGCATCCGGGGAGTTTTCAGCCCCAGCATTTT	CASSSHPGSFQPQHF
-	13	TRBV6-2/TRBV6-3	-	TRBJ1-1	TGTGCCAGCAGCCGAATGGCGCGGACCGAAGCTTTCTTT	CASSRMARTEAFF
many	15	TRBV6-6	-	TRBJ2-7	TGTGCCACCAGCACCGCACAGAGAGCACCCTACGAGCAGTACTTC	CATSTAQRAPYEQYF
-	14	TRBV20-1	-	TRBJ2-1	TGCAGTGCTAGTTCCCAGGGATCCTACAATGAGCAGTTCTTC	CSASSQGSYNEQFF
few	12	TRBV7-2	-	TRBJ2-7	TGTGCCAGCAGCTTAGCCTCCCCCGAGCAGTACTTC	CASSLASPEQYF